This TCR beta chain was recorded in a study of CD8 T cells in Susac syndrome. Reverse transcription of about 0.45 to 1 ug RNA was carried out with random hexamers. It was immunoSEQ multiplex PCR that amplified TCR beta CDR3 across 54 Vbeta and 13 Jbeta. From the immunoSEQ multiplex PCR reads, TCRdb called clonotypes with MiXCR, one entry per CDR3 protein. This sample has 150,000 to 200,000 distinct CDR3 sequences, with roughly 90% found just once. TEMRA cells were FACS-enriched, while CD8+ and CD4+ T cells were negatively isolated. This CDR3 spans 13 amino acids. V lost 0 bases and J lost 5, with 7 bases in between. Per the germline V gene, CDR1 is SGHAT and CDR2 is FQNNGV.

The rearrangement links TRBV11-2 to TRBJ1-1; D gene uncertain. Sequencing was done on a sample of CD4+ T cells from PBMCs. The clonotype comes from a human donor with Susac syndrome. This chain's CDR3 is CASSLERMTEAFF. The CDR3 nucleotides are TGTGCCAGCAGCTTAGAACGAATGACTGAAGCTTTCTTT.